This TCR beta chain emerged from a study of shared T cell receptors in the human thymus. The length of the CDR3 is 12 residues. V lost 6 bases and J lost 6, with 11 bases in between. Germline-derived CDR1 and CDR2 are LNHDA and SQIVND (reference sequence). TCRdb's copy holds only in-frame clones and misses some; the assay was immunoSEQ multiplex PCR. The data contain hundreds of thousands of clones, 70% to 90% of them singletons. These data also featured in a second study, about human thymus T cells. That source reports: Thymic repertoires overlap heavily among unrelated individuals, related research has reported.

Input material: thymocytes. This chain connects TRBV19 to TRBJ1-2; D not certain. This sequence was found in a boy in the first two years of life with a congenital heart defect. This chain's CDR3 is CASSITGHGYTF. The CDR3 DNA reads TGTGCCAGTAGCATCACTGGGCATGGCTACACCTTC.